These 11 T cell receptor beta chains were sequenced from one sample in a study of blood T cells in healthy people across ages. Combining a sample-barcoded 5' primer with a J-beta primer mix, a second PCR ran for roughly 7 to 12 cycles. TCRdb redid the calling of the 5' RACE reads with MiXCR, one entry per CDR3 protein. The repertoire holds 650,000 to 1,000,000 distinct CDR3 sequences, with around 34% as singletons. The sequenced material came from blood. These TCRs come from a man between 18 and 35 years old in good health.

This clonotype has a handful of counts. CDR3 nucleotides: TGTGCCAGCAGCCAGGACCCACGGAGTTACAATGAGCAGTACTTC. Protein product: CASSQDPRSYNEQYF. The chain carries TRBV7-2 and TRBJ2-7; D is unclear. This CDR3 region has 15 residues. The V gene lost 5 bases and the J gene lost 7 bases, with 21 bases spanning the gap. CDR1 is SGHTA, CDR2 FQGNSA, per germline.

This rearrangement joins TRBV2 to TRBJ1-1, with no clear D. Trimming stripped 6 bases from V and 6 bases from J, with 17 bases between. The CDR3 extends over 14 amino acids. Germline V lookup: CDR1 SNHLY, CDR2 FYNNEI. Written as DNA, the CDR3 is TGTGCCAGCAGAGAACCTAACATGGTTGCTGAAGCTTTCTTT. Translation gives CASREPNMVAEAFF.

The sample holds a few counts of this clonotype. The DNA of the CDR3 is TGTGCCAGCAGCCAAGGGGCGGGGGGGCAAGAGACCCAGTACTTC. As protein: CASSQGAGGQETQYF. The chain uses TRBV4-2 and TRBJ2-5, with TRBD2 identical over 9 bases. CDR3 length: 15 residues. Germline V CDR1 and CDR2: LGHNA, YNFKEQ. The trim removed 1 base at V and 2 bases at J, leaving 2 bases unmatched.

The chain links TRBV20-1 to TRBJ1-1; no reliable D call. The CDR3 covers 12 residues. Trimming shortened V by 5 bases and J by 3 bases, and 10 bases separated the two germline ends. The germline V gene has CDR1 DFQATT and CDR2 SNEGSKA (reference sequence). The CDR3: CSARLLYTEAFF. The CDR3, as DNA: TGCAGTGCTCGCCTACTATACACTGAAGCTTTCTTT.

There are many counts of this clonotype. V usage is TRBV29-1 and J usage is TRBJ1-2; 9 positions match TRBD1. V lost 6 bases and J lost 4; bases outside the gene matches: 3. CDR1 SQVTM and CDR2 ANQGSEA come from the germline V gene. CDR3 length: 12 amino acids. The chain's CDR3 is CSVRQGGYGYTF. In DNA form, the CDR3 reads TGCAGCGTAAGACAGGGGGGCTATGGCTACACCTTC.

As to this clonotype: Relative to the germline gene, one junction end is altered; a read error may explain this. The V and J genes are TRBV5-1 and TRBJ2-1; perhaps TRBD2 as D (5 bases). Germline loops: CDR1 SGHRS, CDR2 YFSETQ. The CDR3 has 14 residues. The CDR3 spells CASGLVAGENEQFF. CDR3 DNA sequence: TGCGCCAGCGGCTTGGTGGCCGGGGAAAATGAGCAGTTCTTC.

This clonotype was detected only a few times. The chain combines TRBV5-1 with TRBJ2-1; unclear D gene. Germline assignment: CDR1 SGHRS and CDR2 YFSETQ. This CDR3 spans 14 amino acids. Between the trimmed V and J ends, which lost 4 bases and 5 bases, there was a span of 13 bases. DNA of the CDR3: TGCGCCAGCAGCCTAGTGACCCCAGACAATGAGCAGTTCTTC. Protein sequence: CASSLVTPDNEQFF.

The rearrangement links TRBV28 to TRBJ2-1; 8 bases align to TRBD1. J was trimmed by 3 bases and V by 3 bases; bases with no gene match: 19. This CDR3 is built from 20 residues. Germline lookup yields CDR1 MDHEN and CDR2 SYDVKM. CDR3 nucleotide sequence: TGTGCCAGCAGTTTTACCCCGGGACAGGCAATGCAGTCCCACTACAATGAGCAGTTCTTC. Translated, it gives CASSFTPGQAMQSHYNEQFF. The complete variable domain, with remaining parts taken from reference TRBV28 and TRBJ2-1, reads DVKVTQSSRYLVKRTGEKVFLECVQDMDHENMFWYRQDPGLGLRLIYFSYDVKMKEKGDIPEGYSVSREKKERFSLILESASTNQTSMYLCASSFTPGQAMQSHYNEQFFGPGTRLTVL.

V gene TRBV21-1 combines with J gene TRBJ2-7; the tabulated D call, TRBD1, remains unverified against the DNA. TRBV21-1 is recorded as a pseudogene. The CDR3 is 15 amino acids. The CDR3 spells CASSKLQEYSYEQYF. CDR3 nucleotides: TGTGCCAGCAGCAAGCTACAGGAATACTCCTACGAGCAGTACTTC.

This clonotype was seen many times. The rearrangement uses TRBV20-1 and TRBJ2-3; tentatively, D is TRBD1 or TRBD2 (5 bases each). Trimming cost V 2 bases and J 1 base, with 7 bases left between them. Germline V gene data show CDR1 as DFQATT and CDR2 as SNEGSKA (reference sequence). There are 13 residues in the CDR3. The CDR3 bases are TGCAGTGCTAGAAGGGGAGGCACAGATACGCAGTATTTT. This codes for CSARRGGTDTQYF.

The J gene is TRBJ2-3, the V gene TRBV4-2; no definite D call. V gave up 2 bases and J gave up 0 bases, with 12 bases separating them. This CDR3 is 16 amino acids long. Germline V gene lookup returns CDR1 LGHNA and CDR2 YNFKEQ. CDR3 loop: CASSQLGRISTDTQYF. CDR3 nucleotides: TGTGCCAGCAGCCAACTAGGTCGTATTAGCACAGATACGCAGTATTTT.